This T cell receptor (beta chain) emerged from a study of OX40 agonist ivuxolimab in advanced cancers. Overall study: Averaging roughly 60 years in age, with a range of roughly 20 to 90, the cohort was approximately 87% male. General observations from the study: Among the lowest levels of clonal expansion were found in partial responders at 0.1-3.0 mg/kg. On average, CD8+ T cells had more expanded clones than CD4+.

Sequencing was performed with immunoSEQ multiplex PCR; in TCRdb, only in-frame clones are kept and a portion is missing. The sample lists around 100,000 clones, 93% occurring once. Germline trimming cut 3 bases from V and 6 bases from J; bases unmatched to any gene: 3. The CDR3 extends over 14 amino acids. From germline, CDR1 is MNHEY and CDR2 SVGAGI. The sampling schedule covered blood at baseline, cycle 4 day 1, and cycle 7 day 1. As to this clone: Its antigen is as yet unknown.

This chain uses TRBV6-5 with TRBJ2-3; 10 bases fit TRBD2. This receptor was identified in an adult with an advanced solid tumor such as melanoma, head and neck, liver or kidney cancer. This material consisted of CD4+ or CD8+ T cells sorted from blood, taken in a trial of the OX40 agonist ivuxolimab. The CDR3 DNA reads TGTGCCAGCAGTTATGAGACTAGCGGGGATACGCAGTATTTT. Its translation: CASSYETSGDTQYF.